What follows are 25 T cell receptor beta chains derived from one specimen sequenced in a study of beta chain features in type 1 diabetes. Of the isolated RNA, all was reverse transcribed, and so the sequenced material was expressed TCRB transcripts. Only in-frame clones appear in the TCRdb table, and some are missing; sequencing was by immunoSEQ multiplex PCR. The data show about 900,000 clones, about a sixth seen once. Input material: naive CD4+ T cells from blood. All receptors derive from a woman younger than 35 in good health.

The V gene is TRBV19, the J gene TRBJ1-1, with no clear D. The germline CDR1 and CDR2 sequences are LNHDA and SQIVND (reference sequence). V lost 9 bases and J lost 11, with 19 bases in between. The CDR3 has 12 amino acids. In DNA, the CDR3 is TGTGCCAGAAAACCTGGCGAGGTCTGGGCTTTCTTT. This gives the protein CARKPGEVWAFF.

CDR3 nucleotide sequence: TGTGCCAGCAGCTTAGTATTGTTGGAAGGCTACACCTTC. Translation: CASSLVLLEGYTF. The chain joins TRBV13 to TRBJ1-2; D unresolved. The V gene lost 1 base and the J gene lost 8 bases, with 11 bases spanning the gap. The germline gives CDR1 PRHDT, CDR2 FYEKMQ (reference sequence). The CDR3 runs 13 residues.

V is TRBV6-5 and J is TRBJ1-5; D call uncertain. Germline V lookup: CDR1 MNHEY, CDR2 SVGAGI. The CDR3 is 13 amino acids. V lost 6 bases and J lost 7, with 13 bases in between. CDR3 region: CASSPPPPQPQHF. The CDR3 nucleotides read TGTGCCAGCAGCCCTCCACCTCCCCAGCCCCAGCATTTT.

J is TRBJ2-3 and V is TRBV28; perhaps TRBD2 as D (6 bases). The CDR3 extends over 15 amino acids. Trimming stripped 5 bases from V and 1 base from J, with 13 bases between. The V gene's germline CDR1 is MDHEN and CDR2 SYDVKM. The CDR3 here is CASSPFGTGTDTQYF. As DNA, the CDR3 is TGTGCCAGCAGTCCGTTCGGGACTGGCACAGATACGCAGTATTTT.

The rearrangement links TRBV29-1 to TRBJ2-5; 8 nucleotides align to TRBD1. Trimming cost V 4 bases and J 5 bases; bases outside gene matches: 9. This CDR3 contains 14 residues. Germline-derived CDR1 and CDR2 are SQVTM and ANQGSEA. The CDR3 nucleotides are TGCAGCGTTGGGTGGACAGGGACGTCGGAGACCCAGTACTTC. Translating gives CSVGWTGTSETQYF.

The gene calls are TRBV6-5 and TRBJ2-2, with D perhaps TRBD2 (6 bases). The V end was cut by 4 bases, the J end by 5 bases, with 17 bases between. Germline assignment: CDR1 MNHEY and CDR2 SVGAGI. The CDR3 covers 16 residues. The CDR3 reads CASSSFGSASTGELFF. As DNA, the CDR3 is TGTGCCAGCAGTTCCTTCGGGAGTGCGTCTACCGGGGAGCTGTTTTTT.

The chain combines TRBV7-2 with TRBJ2-7, with 7 bases identical to TRBD1. The CDR3 consists of 13 residues. Germline loops: CDR1 SGHTA, CDR2 FQGNSA. Unmatched junction bases numbered 5, after V lost 6 bases and J lost 3 bases. The CDR3 DNA reads TGTGCCAGCAGAAAGAGGGACAGCTACGAGCAGTACTTC. Protein product: CASRKRDSYEQYF. Complete variable domain (other parts from reference TRBV7-2 and TRBJ2-7): GAGVSQSPSNKVTEKGKDVELRCDPISGHTALYWYRQSLGQGLEFLIYFQGNSAPDKSGLPSDRFSAERTGGSVSTLTIQRTQQEDSAVYLCASRKRDSYEQYFGPGTRLTVT.

Remarks on this clone: In the same sample, other DNA sequences code for this CDR3. The chain has TRBV7-9 and TRBJ2-7; 8 bases line up with TRBD2. The germline gives CDR1 SEHNR, CDR2 FQNEAQ (reference sequence). This CDR3 comprises 14 residues. V dropped 3 bases and J dropped 0; count of bases not matched to a gene: 1. CDR3: CASSLSGSSYEQYF. CDR3 DNA: TGTGCCAGCAGCTTGAGCGGGAGCTCCTACGAGCAGTACTTC.

The chain carries TRBV15 and TRBJ1-1; no firm D call. Germline values: CDR1 LNHNV, CDR2 YYDKDF (reference sequence). The V end was cut by 0 bases, the J end by 1 base, with 6 bases between. The CDR3 has 14 residues. The CDR3 DNA reads as TGTGCCACCAGCAGAGATATTAAGAACACTGAAGCTTTCTTT. Protein: CATSRDIKNTEAFF.

This clone occurred a few times. The rearrangement joins TRBV7-2 to TRBJ2-5, with unresolved D. The V gene's germline CDR1 is SGHTA and CDR2 FQGNSA. The V end lost 3 bases, the J end lost 1 base, and 6 bases lay between the germline ends. The CDR3 is 13 amino acids. The CDR3 loop reads CASSFRLQETQYF. The CDR3 coding sequence is TGTGCCAGCAGCTTCCGTCTCCAAGAGACCCAGTACTTC.

This chain uses TRBV10-3 with TRBJ1-2; D might be TRBD1 (6 bases). Germline assignment: CDR1 ENHRY and CDR2 SYGVKD. Trimming removed 7 bases at V and 4 bases at J, with 13 bases between. The CDR3 runs to 13 residues. The CDR3 bases are TGTGCCATCACTAAGGACAGCTTCTATGGCTACACCTTC. This sequence encodes CAITKDSFYGYTF.

The chain has TRBV2 and TRBJ2-3; TRBD1 aligns across 9 bases. Germline V gene lookup returns CDR1 SNHLY and CDR2 FYNNEI. CDR3 length: 15 residues. V shed 8 bases and J 2 bases; nucleotides not matched to a gene: 8. In nucleotides, the CDR3 is TGTGCCAGCGGTACAGGGGGCGACATCACAGATACGCAGTATTTT. It yields the protein CASGTGGDITDTQYF.

The chain has TRBV5-4 and TRBJ2-3; 7 positions agree with TRBD1. The CDR3 spans 14 residues. V shed 4 bases, J shed 4 bases, and the junction held 6 bases outside the gene matches. The V gene's germline CDR1 is SGHNT and CDR2 YYREEE (reference sequence). CDR3 in amino acids: CASSAGTVPDTQYF. CDR3 nucleotide sequence: TGTGCCAGCAGCGCAGGGACAGTTCCAGATACGCAGTATTTT. The variable domain in full, completed from reference TRBV5-4 and TRBJ2-3, reads ETGVTQSPTHLIKTRGQQVTLRCSSQSGHNTVSWYQQALGQGPQFIFQYYREEENGRGNFPPRFSGLQFPNYSSELNVNALELDDSALYLCASSAGTVPDTQYFGPGTRLTVL.

DNA for the CDR3: TGTGCCAGCAGAAAAGGGACAGGCCTTAATTCACCCCTCCACTTT. Its translation is CASRKGTGLNSPLHF. The chain has TRBV27 and TRBJ1-6; 8 nucleotides agree with TRBD1. This CDR3 comprises 15 residues. The J segment lost 6 bases and the V segment lost 6 bases, leaving 7 bases of the junction unmatched. CDR1 MNHEY and CDR2 SMNVEV come from the germline V gene (reference sequence).

This clone has a handful of counts. The CDR3, as DNA: TGTGCCAGCAGCTTTGGCAGGGTCGAGCAGTATTTT. Amino acid sequence: CASSFGRVEQYF. The rearrangement uses TRBV7-9 and TRBJ2-3; weak D call: TRBD1 (5 bases). The CDR3 runs 12 residues. The germline gives CDR1 SEHNR, CDR2 FQNEAQ (reference sequence). Between the trimmed V and J ends, which lost 3 bases and 11 bases, there was a span of 12 bases.

Notes on this clone: This sample includes further DNA sequences coding for the same CDR3. The V call is TRBV7-9, the J call TRBJ1-1; no clear D. Germline V gene data show CDR1 as SEHNR and CDR2 as FQNEAQ (reference sequence). The CDR3 consists of 13 residues. V gave up 1 base and J gave up 1 base, with 4 bases separating them. CDR3 DNA: TGTGCCAGCAGCTTAGGACAGAACACTGAAGCTTTCTTT. It translates to CASSLGQNTEAFF.

The chain has TRBV5-1 and TRBJ1-4; no clear D gene. The CDR3 totals 15 residues. The V gene lost 4 bases and the J gene lost 0 bases, with 10 bases spanning the gap. Looked up from germline, CDR1 is SGHRS and CDR2 is YFSETQ. The CDR3 reads CASSEDASTNEKLFF. The DNA for the CDR3 is TGCGCCAGCAGCGAGGACGCTTCAACTAATGAAAAACTGTTTTTT.

The rearrangement joins TRBV11-1 to TRBJ2-1; D is undetermined. V lost 3 bases to trimming and J lost 0 bases, with 12 bases between them. This CDR3 is 16 amino acids long. Germline CDR1 is SGHAT and CDR2 is FQDESV (reference sequence). CDR3 nucleotides: TGTGCCAGCAGCTTTTTCAAGGCGAGCTCCTACAATGAGCAGTTCTTC. It codes for CASSFFKASSYNEQFF.

The gene calls are TRBV11-2 and TRBJ2-4; 8 nucleotides line up with TRBD1. CDR3 size: 16 residues. The germline V gene encodes CDR1 SGHAT and CDR2 FQNNGV. Unmatched junction bases numbered 8, after V lost 3 bases and J lost 4 bases. The CDR3 DNA sequence: TGTGCCAGCAGCTTGACAGGGGATTCTGGAAAAAACATTCAGTACTTC. Translation gives CASSLTGDSGKNIQYF. The full variable domain, its missing parts supplied by reference TRBV11-2 and TRBJ2-4, is EAGVAQSPRYKIIEKRQSVAFWCNPISGHATLYWYQQILGQGPKLLIQFQNNGVVDDSQLPKDRFSAERLKGVDSTLKIQPAKLEDSAVYLCASSLTGDSGKNIQYFGAGTRLSVL.

This chain uses TRBV5-1 with TRBJ1-1; D uncertain. Germline CDR1 is SGHRS and CDR2 is YFSETQ. CDR3 length: 16 residues. Trimming stripped 4 bases from V and 3 bases from J, with 19 bases between. The CDR3 here is CASSPQEGTKDTEAFF. CDR3 DNA: TGCGCCAGCAGCCCCCAGGAGGGTACGAAGGACACTGAAGCTTTCTTT.

The chain uses TRBV11-2 and TRBJ2-7; the D gene could be TRBD1 or TRBD2 (5 bases each). V lost 1 base, J lost 7 bases, and 17 bases lay in between. The length of the CDR3 is 15 residues. The germline V gene has CDR1 SGHAT and CDR2 FQNNGV. Here the CDR3 reads CASSLVRGRELEQYF. CDR3 bases: TGTGCCAGCAGCTTAGTTCGGGGCAGGGAATTAGAGCAGTACTTC.

This clone was seen more than once but under ten times. V is TRBV5-1 and J is TRBJ2-1; TRBD2 might be the D (5 bases). With 0 bases removed from V and 6 bases from J, the gap between germline ends came to 16 bases. Germline V gives CDR1 SGHRS, CDR2 YFSETQ. The CDR3 is 16 residues long. CDR3 nucleotides: TGCGCCAGCAGCTTGGCCGGGGAGTTCCTTCTCAATGAGCAGTTCTTC. Protein: CASSLAGEFLLNEQFF.

This clone was picked up a small number of times. The chain uses TRBV6-1 and TRBJ2-5, with D perhaps given as TRBD1 or TRBD2 (5 bases each). Germline-derived CDR1 and CDR2 are MNHNS and SASEGT. V lost 6 bases, J lost 4 bases, and 18 bases lay in between. The CDR3 runs 15 residues. The CDR3 coding sequence is TGTGCCAGCAGCGAACCCCGCCAGGGACGAGAGACCCAGTACTTC. Translating it yields CASSEPRQGRETQYF.

This clone was seen a handful of times. The V call is TRBV6-6, the J call TRBJ2-3; 8 positions agree with TRBD2. CDR3 length: 15 residues. After removal of 8 bases from V and 4 bases from J, the junction contained 11 bases not matched to a gene. Germline V CDR1 and CDR2: MNHNY, SVGAGI (reference sequence). CDR3 sequence: CASDGREGRADTQYF. In DNA, the CDR3 is TGTGCCAGCGACGGACGGGAGGGCCGGGCAGATACGCAGTATTTT.

This chain uses TRBV7-9 with TRBJ1-3; D unresolved. Per the germline V gene, CDR1 is SEHNR and CDR2 is FQNEAQ (reference sequence). The CDR3 loop spans 17 amino acids. Trimming took 2 bases from V and 0 from J, leaving 14 bases between them. The CDR3 sequence: CASSLMDPRSSGNTIYF. CDR3 in DNA: TGTGCCAGCAGCTTAATGGACCCTCGGAGCTCTGGAAACACCATATATTTT.